Included here is one T cell receptor beta chain sequence, with context. The antigen is undetermined. The source of the sample is a study of T cell repertoires in cytomegalovirus infection. Study information: Use of recently identified HLA-C-restricted and well-studied HLA-B-restricted CMV epitopes was part of the study. A matching HLA type, together with CMV infection, was signaled by public TCR beta signatures. Study-wide results and caveats: Using cumulative public TCR beta family frequency, the authors identified those who carried CMV together with the relevant HLA. CMV-specific TCR beta clonotypes restricted by HLA-C were the ones dominating the ex vivo response.

TCRdb reprocessed the reads with MiXCR, giving one entry per CDR3 protein. In the table there are approximately 100,000 distinct CDR3 sequences, under 45% of which are singletons. The sample here was CD8+ T cells from cultured PBMCs, taken from culture after CMV antigen stimulation. The sequence came from a human donor in good health (CMV status not recorded). Some clones in this sample may be carry-over from other donors' samples.

The DNA of the CDR3 is TGCGCCAGCAGCCAAGGCGGGGATACGCAGTATTTT. This sequence encodes CASSQGGDTQYF. The V and J genes are TRBV4-1 and TRBJ2-3; the D gene is possibly TRBD2 (5 bases). V lost 1 base and J lost 6, with 5 bases in between. The CDR3 has 12 residues. Germline V gives CDR1 MGHRA, CDR2 YSYEKL.